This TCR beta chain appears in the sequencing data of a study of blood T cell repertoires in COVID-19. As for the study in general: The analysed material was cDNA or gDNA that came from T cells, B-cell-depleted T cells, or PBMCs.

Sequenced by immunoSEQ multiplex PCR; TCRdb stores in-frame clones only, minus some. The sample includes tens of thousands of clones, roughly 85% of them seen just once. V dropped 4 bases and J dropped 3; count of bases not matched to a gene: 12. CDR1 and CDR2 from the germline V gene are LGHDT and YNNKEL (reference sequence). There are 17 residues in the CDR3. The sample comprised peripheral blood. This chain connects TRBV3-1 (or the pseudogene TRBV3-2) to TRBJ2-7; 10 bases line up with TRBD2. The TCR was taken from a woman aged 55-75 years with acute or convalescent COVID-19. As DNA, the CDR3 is TGTGCCAGCAGCCTAAGAGGACTAGCGGCCAGCGTCTACGAGCAGTACTTC. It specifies CASSLRGLAASVYEQYF.